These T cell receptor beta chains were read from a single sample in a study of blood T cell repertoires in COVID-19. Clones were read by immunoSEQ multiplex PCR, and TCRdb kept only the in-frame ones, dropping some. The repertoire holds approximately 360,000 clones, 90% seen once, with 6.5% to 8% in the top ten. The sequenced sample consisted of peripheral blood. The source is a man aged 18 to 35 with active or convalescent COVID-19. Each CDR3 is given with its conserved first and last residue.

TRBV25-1 CASSRGTEAFF
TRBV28 CATQDGSIHLSSYNSPLHF
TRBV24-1 CATSDPRTGNTGELFF
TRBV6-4 CASSDGLAYNEQFF
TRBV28 CASSLETGAYGYTF
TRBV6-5 CASSTGGIANTEAFF
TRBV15 CATSGRQNGDSPLHF
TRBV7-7 CASSPGGEPQTQYF
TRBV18 CASSPGTIEQYF
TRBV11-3 CASSLGGTGPYEQYF
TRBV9 CASSVGTGGWQETQYF
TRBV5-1 CASSLGGGTDTQYF
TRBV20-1 CSASAGGPVGEQFF
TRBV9 CASSVGGGTSYEQYF
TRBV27 CASSLSRNEKLFF
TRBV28 CASSLSGQGFGEQYF
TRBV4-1 CASSRDRESRSNQPQHF
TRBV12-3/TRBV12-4 CASSLSQVPDYTF
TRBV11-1 CASSQLNEQYF
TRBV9 CASSLGGGQKNTEAFF
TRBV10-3 CAIRTIDTVITGELFF
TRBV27 CASSFSPGLNTEAFF
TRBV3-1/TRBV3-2 CASSQVVSGDSPLHF
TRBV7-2 CASSFGLAGGYEQYF
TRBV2 CASRAGLSNQPQHF
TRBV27 CASSFGWEQFF
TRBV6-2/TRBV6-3 CASSRTATNYGYTF
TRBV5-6 CASSLQGTYGYTF
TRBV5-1 CASSQQRANLNSPLHF
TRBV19 CASSVPLTSFDTQYF
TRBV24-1 CATSESGTGGVNTEAFF
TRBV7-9 CASSETTGSNEKLFF
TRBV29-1 CSVEVSAGGQEYF
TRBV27 CASIPLGLRPGLGTEAFF
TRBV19 CAHDGAEGYGYTF
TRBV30 CAREAGQGEQYF
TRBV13 CASSFLVTNEQFF
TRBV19 CATIPSAGSYGYTF
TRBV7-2 CASSLEAVYYEQYF
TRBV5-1 CASSLQGLHYNEQFF